What follows are 15 T cell receptor beta chains derived from one specimen sequenced in a study of control samples from healthy donors and cancer patients. Sequencing was performed with immunoSEQ multiplex PCR; in TCRdb, only in-frame clones are kept and a portion is missing. The sample includes 40,000 or so clones, around four fifths of them seen just once. Sequencing was performed on PBMCs. These TCRs come from a woman aged 55-69 years with lung cancer.

Sample share makes this clone medium-sized. J is TRBJ2-3 and V is TRBV6-1; D gene uncertain. The CDR3 is 14 amino acids. The V end was cut by 0 bases, the J end by 6 bases, with 10 bases between. Germline assignment: CDR1 MNHNS and CDR2 SASEGT. Here the CDR3 reads CASSEASLRDTQYF. CDR3 DNA sequence: TGTGCCAGCAGTGAAGCCAGTCTTCGCGATACGCAGTATTTT.

The chain joins TRBV6-5 to TRBJ2-7, with TRBD2 matching 8 bases. CDR3 length: 13 amino acids. CDR1 MNHEY and CDR2 SVGAGI come from the germline V gene. V shed 9 bases and J 0 bases; nucleotides not matched to a gene: 4. CDR3 residues: CASSRGGSYEQYF. CDR3 sequence (DNA): TGTGCCAGTTCTCGGGGGGGCTCCTACGAGCAGTACTTC.

The rearrangement joins TRBV24-1 to TRBJ2-1; D is possibly TRBD1 (6 bases). The germline CDR1 and CDR2 sequences are KGHDR and SFDVKD. V was trimmed by 4 bases and J by 14 bases, leaving 17 bases between them. CDR3 length: 13 residues. Written as DNA, the CDR3 is TGTGCCACCAGTGAAACAACCGGGACAAATAAGTTCTTC. Protein sequence: CATSETTGTNKFF.

The CDR3 is CASSVDRDYGYTF. The CDR3 DNA reads TGCGCCAGCAGCGTGGACAGGGACTATGGCTACACCTTC. The V and J genes are TRBV5-1 and TRBJ1-2; 8 positions match TRBD1. Germline CDR1 is SGHRS and CDR2 is YFSETQ. Germline trimming cut 4 bases from V and 3 bases from J; bases unmatched to any gene: 2. This CDR3 region has 13 residues.

The rearrangement uses TRBV6-5 and TRBJ1-3; a weak D match, TRBD1 (5 bases). V was pared by 4 bases and J by 6 bases, with 16 bases between. Germline lookup yields CDR1 MNHEY and CDR2 SVGAGI. The CDR3 is 15 residues long. The CDR3 nucleotides are TGTGCCAGCAGTTGGGGACGGGGTGAATCAAACACCATATATTTT. As protein: CASSWGRGESNTIYF.

The CDR3 sequence: CASSPYRDSVTGQGYTF. The CDR3 DNA reads TGTGCCAGCTCACCGTACCGGGACTCAGTGACCGGACAGGGCTACACCTTC. The chain combines TRBV18 with TRBJ1-2; perhaps TRBD1 as D (6 bases). V was clipped by 3 bases and J by 8 bases, with 25 bases between them. The CDR3 contains 17 residues. The germline V gene encodes CDR1 KGHSH and CDR2 LQKENI. The full variable domain, in which reference TRBV18 and TRBJ1-2 provide the parts outside the CDR3, is NAGVMQNPRHLVRRRGQEARLRCSPMKGHSHVYWYRQLPEEGLKFMVYLQKENIIDESGMPKERFSAEFPKEGPSILRIQQVVRGDSAAYFCASSPYRDSVTGQGYTFGSGTRLTVV.

The chain is built from TRBV12-3 or TRBV12-4 and TRBJ2-7; tentative D call: TRBD1 (5 bases). This CDR3 contains 13 residues. Between the trimmed V and J ends, which lost 5 bases and 6 bases, there was a span of 14 bases. Here the CDR3 DNA reads TGTGCCAGCAGTCGGACACCGACCGGCGAGCAGTACTTC. Protein: CASSRTPTGEQYF.

The sample holds a few counts of this clone. This rearrangement joins TRBV19 to TRBJ1-5; a possible D gene is TRBD1 (5 bases). Germline-derived CDR1 and CDR2 are LNHDA and SQIVND (reference sequence). CDR3 length: 16 amino acids. Trimming left V 5 bases short and J 4 bases short, with 18 bases between. CDR3: CASSPVGAGRNQPQHF. Here the CDR3 DNA reads TGTGCCAGTAGTCCAGTTGGGGCAGGGCGTAATCAGCCCCAGCATTTT. Full variable domain (missing parts from reference TRBV19 and TRBJ1-5): DGGITQSPKYLFRKEGQNVTLSCEQNLNHDAMYWYRQDPGQGLRLIYYSQIVNDFQKGDIAEGYSVSREKKESFPLTVTSAQKNPTAFYLCASSPVGAGRNQPQHFGDGTRLSIL.

This chain joins TRBV19 and TRBJ2-1, with 9 bases aligning to TRBD2. V was clipped by 2 bases and J by 7 bases; unmatched bases: 15. This CDR3 is 18 amino acids long. Germline CDR1 and CDR2: LNHDA and SQIVND (reference sequence). DNA for the CDR3: TGTGCCAGTAGTATATCCTCAAGTACGCTAGCGGGATGGAATGAGCAGTTCTTC. It translates to CASSISSSTLAGWNEQFF.

This chain connects TRBV19 to TRBJ2-1, with TRBD2 matching over 9 bases. CDR1 is LNHDA, CDR2 SQIVND, per germline (reference sequence). This CDR3 spans 15 amino acids. J was trimmed by 3 bases and V by 7 bases; bases with no gene match: 7. CDR3 residues: CASKITSGFYNEQFF. The CDR3 DNA follows: TGTGCCAGTAAGATCACTAGCGGGTTCTACAATGAGCAGTTCTTC.

The genes are TRBV5-1 and TRBJ1-2; D possibly corresponds to TRBD1 (5 bases). V shed 6 bases and J shed 5 bases, with 20 bases lying between them. CDR1 and CDR2 from the germline V gene are SGHRS and YFSETQ. The CDR3 contains 15 residues. Written as DNA, the CDR3 is TGCGCCAGCACCCCGAACCCCGGGGGGGATTATGGCTACACCTTC. Translation: CASTPNPGGDYGYTF.

The J gene is TRBJ2-5, the V gene TRBV9, with 7 bases fitting TRBD1. Germline V CDR1 and CDR2: SGDLS, YYNGEE. This CDR3 is built from 15 residues. The V gene end was trimmed by 6 bases and the J gene end by 5 bases; junction bases not matched to a gene: 13. CDR3 DNA sequence: TGTGCCAGCACCCCAAGGACAGGAGGCTCGGAGACCCAGTACTTC. Encoded protein: CASTPRTGGSETQYF. The full variable domain, its missing parts supplied by reference TRBV9 and TRBJ2-5, is DSGVTQTPKHLITATGQRVTLRCSPRSGDLSVYWYQQSLDQGLQFLIQYYNGEERAKGNILERFSAQQFPDLHSELNLSSLELGDSALYFCASTPRTGGSETQYFGPGTRLLVL.

This chain joins TRBV5-4 and TRBJ2-5, with 15 bases aligning to TRBD2. This CDR3 is 17 amino acids long. Germline V lookup: CDR1 SGHNT, CDR2 YYREEE (reference sequence). Germline trimming cut 3 bases from V and 5 bases from J; bases unmatched to any gene: 8. In DNA, the CDR3 is TGTGCCAGCAGCTCGCGGACTAGCGGGAGGGCCGGGGAGACCCAGTACTTC. It yields the protein CASSSRTSGRAGETQYF.

The rearrangement links TRBV6-5 to TRBJ2-7; 7 nucleotides line up with TRBD1. The germline CDR1 and CDR2 sequences are MNHEY and SVGAGI. The ends lost 5 bases at V and 0 bases at J; junction bases unmatched: 7. This CDR3 comprises 15 residues. The chain's CDR3 is CASSIGGLSSYEQYF. In nucleotides, the CDR3 is TGTGCCAGCAGTATAGGGGGCTTAAGCTCCTACGAGCAGTACTTC.

CDR3 DNA sequence: TGTGCCAGCAGGCCGGACAGGGGTGGCACTGAAGCTTTCTTT. This sequence encodes CASRPDRGGTEAFF. J is TRBJ1-1 and V is TRBV7-9, with TRBD1 identical over 9 bases. The CDR3 spans 14 residues. J lost 4 bases, V lost 6 bases, and 6 bases had no gene match. Germline assignment: CDR1 SEHNR and CDR2 FQNEAQ (reference sequence).